One sample yielded the 20 T cell receptor beta chains listed below, sequenced in a study of cytomegalovirus exposure and HLA in healthy donors. This PCR relied on a set of 60 Vbeta primers and 13 Jbeta primers. The repertoire was sequenced with immunoSEQ multiplex PCR; TCRdb's copy has only in-frame clones and lacks some. The sample has fewer than 120,000 clones; roughly 78% are singletons. Sequenced input: PBMCs. All receptors come from a woman in her 30s in good health and CMV-seronegative.

This clone appeared a single time. The chain combines TRBV7-9 with TRBJ2-1; 10 nucleotides line up with TRBD1. With V trimmed by 5 bases and J by 8 bases, 9 bases remained unmatched. CDR3 length: 15 amino acids. The germline V gene has CDR1 SEHNR and CDR2 FQNEAQ (reference sequence). CDR3 protein: CASSQTGGEGDEQFF. The CDR3 DNA follows: TGTGCCAGCAGCCAGACAGGGGGCGAAGGGGATGAGCAGTTCTTC. The complete variable domain, with remaining parts taken from reference TRBV7-9 and TRBJ2-1, reads DTGVSQNPRHKITKRGQNVTFRCDPISEHNRLYWYRQTLGQGPEFLTYFQNEAQLEKSRLLSDRFSAERPKGSFSTLEIQRTEQGDSAMYLCASSQTGGEGDEQFFGPGTRLTVL.

The chain employs TRBV2 and TRBJ2-5; D possibly corresponds to TRBD1 (8 bases). Germline CDR1 is SNHLY and CDR2 is FYNNEI. This CDR3 contains 16 residues. Between the trimmed V and J ends, which lost 3 bases and 1 base, there was a span of 15 bases. In DNA form, the CDR3 reads TGTGCCAGCAGTGAGACAGGGGAGGGAGGCCAAGAGACCCAGTACTTC. It specifies CASSETGEGGQETQYF.

V usage is TRBV2 and J usage is TRBJ2-1, with D possibly TRBD2 on 6 matching bases. Trimming removed 7 bases at V and 0 bases at J, with 13 bases between. Per germline, CDR1 SNHLY and CDR2 FYNNEI. The length of the CDR3 is 15 residues. The CDR3 nucleotides read TGTGCCAGCAAAAGACTAGGGAGCTCCTACAATGAGCAGTTCTTC. It specifies CASKRLGSSYNEQFF.

This chain links TRBV4-2 with TRBJ1-3; D is ambiguous. This CDR3 has 11 residues. Per germline, CDR1 LGHNA and CDR2 YNFKEQ. V was shortened by 3 bases and J by 8 bases, with 5 bases between the two germline ends. This chain's CDR3 is CASSHGDTIYF. Here the CDR3 DNA reads TGTGCCAGCAGCCACGGGGACACCATATATTTT.

The chain is built from TRBV30 and TRBJ1-3; D perhaps matches TRBD1 (5 bases). V was pared by 0 bases and J by 4 bases, with 19 bases between. Germline V gene lookup returns CDR1 GTSNPN and CDR2 SVGIG (reference sequence). The length of the CDR3 is 17 residues. The CDR3 nucleotides read TGTGCCTGGAGTGTAAGAAGCGCAGGGAAGATGGGAAACACCATATATTTT. This sequence encodes CAWSVRSAGKMGNTIYF.

J is TRBJ1-2 and V is TRBV7-3, with TRBD1 matching over 8 bases. V trimming: 5 bases; J trimming: 2 bases; junction bases outside the gene matches: 7. The length of the CDR3 is 15 residues. Germline V gene lookup returns CDR1 SGHTA and CDR2 FQGTGA. The CDR3 spells CASSPRTGKNYGYTF. Written as DNA, the CDR3 is TGTGCCAGCAGCCCCCGGACAGGGAAGAACTATGGCTACACCTTC.

The rearrangement joins TRBV7-2 to TRBJ2-7; TRBD1 is a possible D gene (5 bases). Germline values: CDR1 SGHTA, CDR2 FQGNSA. This CDR3 has 13 residues. Trimming took 3 bases from V and 5 from J, leaving 11 bases between them. Written as DNA, the CDR3 is TGTGCCAGCAGCTTGGTAGGGGCCCACGAGCAGTACTTC. Amino acids: CASSLVGAHEQYF.

The chain joins TRBV4-1 to TRBJ2-5, with D hard to call. This CDR3 comprises 13 residues. From germline, CDR1 is MGHRA and CDR2 YSYEKL. Trimming removed 1 base from V and 5 bases from J, with 8 bases in between. This CDR3 is CASSQVRGETQYF. The CDR3 nucleotides are TGCGCCAGCAGCCAAGTCCGCGGTGAGACCCAGTACTTC.

V gene TRBV5-1 combines with J gene TRBJ1-1, with 10 bases aligning to TRBD1. The CDR3 spans 16 residues. V lost 2 bases, J lost 0 bases, and 4 bases stayed unmatched. Germline V gene lookup returns CDR1 SGHRS and CDR2 YFSETQ. The CDR3 spells CASSFSGTGVNTEAFF. CDR3 nucleotide sequence: TGCGCCAGCAGCTTTTCCGGGACAGGGGTGAACACTGAAGCTTTCTTT.

The chain carries TRBV20-1 and TRBJ2-7; D gene uncertain. Germline-derived CDR1 and CDR2 are DFQATT and SNEGSKA (reference sequence). The V end was cut by 3 bases, the J end by 2 bases, with 2 bases between. This CDR3 contains 10 residues. The CDR3 is CSASTYEQYF. CDR3 bases: TGCAGTGCTAGTACCTACGAGCAGTACTTC.

V gene TRBV7-2 combines with J gene TRBJ2-7; TRBD1 matches 7 bases. This CDR3 comprises 14 residues. V lost 7 bases to trimming and J lost 2 bases; unmatched junction nucleotides: 8. CDR1 SGHTA and CDR2 FQGNSA come from the germline V gene. This CDR3 reads CASNAGTVAYEQYF. Written as DNA, the CDR3 is TGTGCCAGCAACGCAGGGACAGTAGCCTACGAGCAGTACTTC. Full variable domain (remainder filled in from reference TRBV7-2 and TRBJ2-7): GAGVSQSPSNKVTEKGKDVELRCDPISGHTALYWYRQSLGQGLEFLIYFQGNSAPDKSGLPSDRFSAERTGGSVSTLTIQRTQQEDSAVYLCASNAGTVAYEQYFGPGTRLTVT.

This chain uses TRBV19 with TRBJ1-2; 8 nucleotides line up with TRBD1. V was clipped by 4 bases and J by 3 bases; unmatched bases: 1. The CDR3 totals 13 residues. Germline assignment: CDR1 LNHDA and CDR2 SQIVND (reference sequence). CDR3 amino acids: CASSTTGDYGYTF. Written as DNA, the CDR3 is TGTGCCAGTAGTACGACAGGGGACTATGGCTACACCTTC.

The sample holds one count of this clone. The chain carries TRBV27 and TRBJ2-1, with TRBD1 matching 10 bases. This CDR3 contains 15 residues. The V and J ends lost 6 bases and 7 bases, in that order; junction bases with no gene match: 9. Germline CDR1 MNHEY, CDR2 SMNVEV (reference sequence). The CDR3: CASRTRDRGLNEQFF. For the CDR3, the DNA is TGTGCCAGCAGGACCCGGGACAGGGGTTTGAATGAGCAGTTCTTC.

This clone has a single count. This chain joins TRBV15 and TRBJ2-7; 7 nucleotides match TRBD1. This CDR3 is 15 amino acids long. The germline V gene encodes CDR1 LNHNV and CDR2 YYDKDF (reference sequence). After removal of 3 bases from V and 3 bases from J, the junction contained 8 bases not matched to a gene. The CDR3 sequence is CATSRAATGIYEQYF. CDR3 in DNA: TGTGCCACCAGCAGGGCCGCGACAGGGATCTACGAGCAGTACTTC.

V is TRBV30 and J is TRBJ2-1; D might be TRBD2 (6 bases). The germline V gene has CDR1 GTSNPN and CDR2 SVGIG (reference sequence). The CDR3 covers 12 residues. The V and J ends lost 0 bases and 9 bases respectively, with 9 bases between them. In DNA, the CDR3 is TGTGCCTGGAGTGTAGAGGGAGGTGAGCAGTTCTTC. This translates into CAWSVEGGEQFF.

The rearrangement uses TRBV25-1 and TRBJ2-1; 7 bases line up with TRBD1. Germline CDR1 MGHDK, CDR2 SYGVNS. This CDR3 has 14 amino acids. After removal of 5 bases from V and 8 bases from J, the junction contained 9 bases not matched to a gene. The CDR3 coding sequence is TGTGCCAGCAGTAACCAGACAGGGTGGGATGAGCAGTTCTTC. Amino acid sequence: CASSNQTGWDEQFF.

This sequence joins TRBV29-1 and TRBJ2-1, with 8 bases identical to TRBD1. From germline, CDR1 is SQVTM and CDR2 ANQGSEA. The CDR3 runs 15 residues. The V and J ends lost 5 bases and 1 base, in that order; junction bases with no gene match: 7. As DNA, the CDR3 is TGCAGCGTTCCCGGACAGGGATTTTCCTACAATGAGCAGTTCTTC. It codes for CSVPGQGFSYNEQFF.

Concerning this clone itself: Other DNA sequences in the same sample also yield this CDR3. The CDR3 DNA reads as TGTGCCTGGAGTGGGGGGACTAGAGAGACCCAGTACTTC. Its translation: CAWSGGTRETQYF. The J gene is TRBJ2-5, the V gene TRBV30; 8 bases line up with TRBD2. The ends lost 1 base at V and 4 bases at J; junction bases unmatched: 2. CDR3 size: 13 residues. Germline V gene data show CDR1 as GTSNPN and CDR2 as SVGIG (reference sequence).

The V and J genes are TRBV7-9 and TRBJ2-2; a weak D match, TRBD2 (6 bases). CDR1 and CDR2 from the germline V gene are SEHNR and FQNEAQ (reference sequence). The V and J ends lost 5 bases and 5 bases respectively, with 12 bases between them. The CDR3 has 14 amino acids. The CDR3 bases are TGTGCCAGCAGCGGTACGACTAGTACCGGGGAGCTGTTTTTT. It yields the protein CASSGTTSTGELFF.

This clone appeared once. The chain recombines TRBV10-3 with TRBJ2-3, with D possibly matching TRBD2 (5 bases). There are 16 residues in the CDR3. Germline CDR1 and CDR2: ENHRY and SYGVKD. The ends were cut back, 11 bases at V and 0 bases at J, with 21 bases in the middle. CDR3 in DNA: TGTGCCTCAGGAGGCCGAGAGTCTTCTAGCACAGATACGCAGTATTTT. Its protein product is CASGGRESSSTDTQYF.